This T cell receptor beta chain was captured by sequencing in a study of shared clonotypes between healthy human individuals. Overall study results and limits: A few donors had around 5.5% of their naive CD4 clonotypes in common. The study found lower generation probabilities in non-shared clonotypes than in those shared by all four donors.

Using immunoSEQ multiplex PCR, the repertoire was profiled, and TCRdb retains in-frame clones only, with some absent. Seen here are 2 million or so clones, roughly 94% observed once, and the top ten hold roughly 0.13%. As to this clone: Its specificity is not known.

HIV-negative, healthy adults without recent acute infections or vaccinations were the donors. V lost 9 bases to trimming and J lost 0 bases; unmatched junction nucleotides: 4. The germline gives CDR1 LNHDA, CDR2 SQIVND (reference sequence). This CDR3 spans 14 amino acids. The receptor comes from a young man in good health. V gene TRBV19 combines with J gene TRBJ1-4; 7 nucleotides match TRBD1. The specimen sequenced was naive CD4+ T cells sorted from blood. Subset: CD45RA+ positively selected. The CDR3 here is CASAQGATNEKLFF. The CDR3, as DNA: TGTGCCAGCGCCCAGGGGGCAACTAATGAAAAACTGTTTTTT. The whole variable domain, filled in from reference TRBV19 and TRBJ1-4, reads DGGITQSPKYLFRKEGQNVTLSCEQNLNHDAMYWYRQDPGQGLRLIYYSQIVNDFQKGDIAEGYSVSREKKESFPLTVTSAQKNPTAFYLCASAQGATNEKLFFGSGTQLSVL.